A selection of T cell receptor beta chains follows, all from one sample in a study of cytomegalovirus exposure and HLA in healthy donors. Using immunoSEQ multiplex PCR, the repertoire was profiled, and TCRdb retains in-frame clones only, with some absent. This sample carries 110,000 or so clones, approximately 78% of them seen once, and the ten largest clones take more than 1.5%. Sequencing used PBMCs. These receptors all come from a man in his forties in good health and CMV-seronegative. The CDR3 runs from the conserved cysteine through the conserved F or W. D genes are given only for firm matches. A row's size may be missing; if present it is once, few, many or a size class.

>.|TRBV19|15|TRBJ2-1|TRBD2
TGTGCCAGTCGCCCCACCGGGACTAGCTACAGTGAGCAGTTCTTC
CASRPTGTSYSEQFF
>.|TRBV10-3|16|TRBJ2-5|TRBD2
TGTGCCATCAGTGAGTGGGGCGGGGGGTTTCAAGAGACCCAGTACTTC
CAISEWGGGFQETQYF
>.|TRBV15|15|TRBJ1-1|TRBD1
TGTGCCACCAGCAAAATAACAGGGGCACGCACTGAAGCTTTCTTT
CATSKITGARTEAFF
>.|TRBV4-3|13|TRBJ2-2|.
TGCGCCAGCTCCCCAGAGAACACCGGGGAGCTGTTTTTT
CASSPENTGELFF
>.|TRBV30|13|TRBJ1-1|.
TGTGCCTGGAGTGTACGGGGGGGAGGGTCAGCTTTCTTT
CAWSVRGGGSAFF
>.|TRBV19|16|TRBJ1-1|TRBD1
TGTGCCAGTAGGGCTACTCCCGGGACAGCGAACACTGAAGCTTTCTTT
CASRATPGTANTEAFF
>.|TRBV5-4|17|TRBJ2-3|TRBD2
TGTGCCAGCAGCTTGAGATCGTTAGCGGGGGGCACAGATACGCAGTATTTT
CASSLRSLAGGTDTQYF
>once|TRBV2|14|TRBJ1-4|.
TGTGCCAGCAGTGAAGTAGGGGTGGGTGAAAAACTGTTTTTT
CASSEVGVGEKLFF
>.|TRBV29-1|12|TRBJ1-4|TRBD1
TGCAGCGCCGGACAGGCGGGGGAAAAACTGTTTTTT
CSAGQAGEKLFF
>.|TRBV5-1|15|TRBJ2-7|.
TGCGCCAGCAGTGTAGCCCCGTCAAACTCCTACGAGCAGTACTTC
CASSVAPSNSYEQYF
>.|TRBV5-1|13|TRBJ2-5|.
TGCGCCAGCAGCCGTGGCATACAGGAGACCCAGTACTTC
CASSRGIQETQYF
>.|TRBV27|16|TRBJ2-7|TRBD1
TGTGCCAGCAGATTCCTGACAGGGGGTTTTTCTTACGAGCAGTACTTC
CASRFLTGGFSYEQYF
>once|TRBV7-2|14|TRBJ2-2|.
TGTGCCAGCAGCTTAGCGCGGGTTTCCGGGGAGCTGTTTTTT
CASSLARVSGELFF
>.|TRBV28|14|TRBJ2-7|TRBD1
TGTGCCAGCTTGGAACCGGGACAGCTCTACGAGCAGTACTTC
CASLEPGQLYEQYF
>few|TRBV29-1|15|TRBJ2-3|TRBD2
TGCAGCGTCCCAGGTACTAGCGGGAGGACAGATACGCAGTATTTT
CSVPGTSGRTDTQYF
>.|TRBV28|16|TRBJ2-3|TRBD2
TGTGCCAGCATGAGAGCGGGAGGTCCTGGCACAGATACGCAGTATTTT
CASMRAGGPGTDTQYF
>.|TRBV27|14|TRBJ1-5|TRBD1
TGTGCCAGCAGACTTCAACAGGGGAATCAGCCCCAGCATTTT
CASRLQQGNQPQHF
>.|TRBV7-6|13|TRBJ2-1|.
TGTGCCAGCAGCCACAGGGTTTACAATGAGCAGTTCTTC
CASSHRVYNEQFF
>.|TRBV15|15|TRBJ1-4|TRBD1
TGTGCCACCAGCAGAAGGACAGGCGAATTAGAAAAACTGTTTTTT
CATSRRTGELEKLFF
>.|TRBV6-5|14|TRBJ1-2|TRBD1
TGTGCCAGCAGTTTGGACAGGACCAACTATGGCTACACCTTC
CASSLDRTNYGYTF
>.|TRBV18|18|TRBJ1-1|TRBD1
TGTGCCAGCTCACCAAACGTCCAGGACAGGGGGTTGAGCACTGAAGCTTTCTTT
CASSPNVQDRGLSTEAFF
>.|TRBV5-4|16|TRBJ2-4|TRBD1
TGTGCCAGCAGCTCTGACAGGGGTTCGGTCGTGGACAGTCAGTACTTC
CASSSDRGSVVDSQYF
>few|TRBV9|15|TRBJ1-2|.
TGTGCCAGCAGCGAAGACCCGGACAGCTCCTATGGCTACACCTTC
CASSEDPDSSYGYTF
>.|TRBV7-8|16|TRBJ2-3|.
TGTGCCAGCAGCTTAGCGTCCAGGGGAAGCACAGATACGCAGTATTTT
CASSLASRGSTDTQYF
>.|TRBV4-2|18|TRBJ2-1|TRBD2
TGTGCCAGCAGCCAAGAAAGCGGCGGGACTAGCGGGAACAATGAGCAGTTCTTC
CASSQESGGTSGNNEQFF
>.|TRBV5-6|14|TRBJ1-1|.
TGTGCCAGCAGCTTGGTCTTGGTGCAAGCGGGAGCTTTCTTT
CASSLVLVQAGAFF
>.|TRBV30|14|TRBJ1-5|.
TGTGCCTGGAGTGCAGGGGTTGGCAATCAGCCCCAGCATTTT
CAWSAGVGNQPQHF
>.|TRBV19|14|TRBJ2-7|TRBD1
TGTGCCAGTAGAAAGGACAGGAACGACTACGAGCAGTACTTC
CASRKDRNDYEQYF
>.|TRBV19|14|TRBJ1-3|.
TGTGCCAGTACCCAAGGGGCCCAGAGAAACACCATATATTTT
CASTQGAQRNTIYF
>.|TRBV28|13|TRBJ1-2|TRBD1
TGTGCCAGCAGTTTGACAGGGGGAAGTGGCTACACCTTC
CASSLTGGSGYTF
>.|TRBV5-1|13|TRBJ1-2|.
TGCGCCAGCAGCTTGGCCGGGGGTTCAGGCTACACCTTC
CASSLAGGSGYTF
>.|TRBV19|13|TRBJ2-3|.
TGTGCCAGTGGCGGAGGATCCACAGATACGCAGTATTTT
CASGGGSTDTQYF
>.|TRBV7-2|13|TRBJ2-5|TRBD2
TGTGCCAGCAGGGGACTAGCTAAGGAGACCCAGTACTTC
CASRGLAKETQYF
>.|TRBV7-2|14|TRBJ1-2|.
TGTGCCAGCAGCTTAACCGGCAGGGACTATGGCTACACCTTC
CASSLTGRDYGYTF
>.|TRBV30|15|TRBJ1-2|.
TGTGCCTGGAGTCACTCAGGGGAAGGAAAATATGGCTACACCTTC
CAWSHSGEGKYGYTF
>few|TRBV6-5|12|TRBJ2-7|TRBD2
TGTGCCAGCAGAGGACTAGCGAGGGAGCAGTACTTC
CASRGLAREQYF
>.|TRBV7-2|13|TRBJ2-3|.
TGTGCCAGCAGCTTAGGTCAGGCAGATACGCAGTATTTT
CASSLGQADTQYF
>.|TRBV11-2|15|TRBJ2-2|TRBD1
TGTGCCAGCAGCCCCGGGACAGTGAGCACCGGGGAGCTGTTTTTT
CASSPGTVSTGELFF
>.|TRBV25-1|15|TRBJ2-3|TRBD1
TGTGCCAGCAGTGATTGGGGACAGGGGGCAGATACGCAGTATTTT
CASSDWGQGADTQYF
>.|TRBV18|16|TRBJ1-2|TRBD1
TGTGCCAGCTCACACCCACCGGGACAGGGCGGCTATGGCTACACCTTC
CASSHPPGQGGYGYTF
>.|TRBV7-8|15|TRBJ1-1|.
TGTGCCAGCAGCCTGGAGAGACGCGCCCTCACTGAAGCTTTCTTT
CASSLERRALTEAFF
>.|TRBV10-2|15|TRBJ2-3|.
TGCGCCAGCAGTGAGATAACAGGAGGCACAGATACGCAGTATTTT
CASSEITGGTDTQYF
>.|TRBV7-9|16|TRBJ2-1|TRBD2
TGTGCCAGCAGCTTGGGGATAGCGGGAGGCTACAATGAGCAGTTCTTC
CASSLGIAGGYNEQFF
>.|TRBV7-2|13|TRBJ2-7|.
TGTGCCAGCAGCTTAGGCCCGGCGGGGGAGCAGTACTTC
CASSLGPAGEQYF
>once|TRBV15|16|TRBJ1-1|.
TGTGCCACCAGCAGAGATTATCAGGGCCTAGGGACTGAAGCTTTCTTT
CATSRDYQGLGTEAFF
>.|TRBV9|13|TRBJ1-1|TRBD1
TGTGCCAGCACCGCAGGGGGGAGCACTGAAGCTTTCTTT
CASTAGGSTEAFF
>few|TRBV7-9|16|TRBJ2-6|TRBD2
TGTGCCAGCAGCCCCTGGGAGGGGACTGGGGCCAACGTCCTGACTTTC
CASSPWEGTGANVLTF
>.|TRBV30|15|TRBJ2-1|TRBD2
TGTGCCTGGAGTGTAGGACTAGCGGGGGAGAGGGGGCAGTTCTTC
CAWSVGLAGERGQFF
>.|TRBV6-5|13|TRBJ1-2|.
TGTGCCAGCAGTTACCAGGGTTCATATGGCTACACCTTC
CASSYQGSYGYTF
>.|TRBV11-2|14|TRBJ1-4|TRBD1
TGTGCCAGCAGCGACAGGGCCCAGAATGAAAAACTGTTTTTT
CASSDRAQNEKLFF
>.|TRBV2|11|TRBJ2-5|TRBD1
TGTGCCAGCAAAACTCAGGGGGCACGGAACTTC
CASKTQGARNF
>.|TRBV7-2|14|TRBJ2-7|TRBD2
TGTGCCAGCACCCCGGGGGGGAGCTCCTACGAGCAGTACTTC
CASTPGGSSYEQYF
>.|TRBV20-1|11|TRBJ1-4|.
TGCAGTCTCGGGGGTGCTGGAAAACTGTTTTTT
CSLGGAGKLFF
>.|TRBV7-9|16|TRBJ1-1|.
TGTGCCAGCAGCCCTACGACAGGAGTTATGAACACTGAAGCTTTCTTT
CASSPTTGVMNTEAFF
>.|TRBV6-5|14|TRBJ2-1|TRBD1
TGTGCCAGCAGTCCCGGGACAGGGCTCAATGAGCAGTTCTTC
CASSPGTGLNEQFF
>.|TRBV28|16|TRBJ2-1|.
TGTGCCAGCAGTGTCATCCGGGACTGGGCGGCGAGTGAGCAGTTCTTC
CASSVIRDWAASEQFF
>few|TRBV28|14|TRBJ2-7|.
TGTGCCAGCAGTTTATCAGGGGGGTCCTACGAGCAGTACTTC
CASSLSGGSYEQYF
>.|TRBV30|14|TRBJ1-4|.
TGTGCCTGGAGTGTAAAGGGGACTAATGAAAAACTGTTTTTT
CAWSVKGTNEKLFF
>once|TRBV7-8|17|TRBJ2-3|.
TGTGCCAGCAGCTTAGCGGTCTGGCGGGGGCCTACAGATACGCAGTATTTT
CASSLAVWRGPTDTQYF